The 21 T cell receptor beta chains listed next were all sequenced from one sample in a study of blood T cell repertoires in COVID-19. Sequenced by immunoSEQ multiplex PCR; TCRdb stores in-frame clones only, minus some. The repertoire holds roughly 130,000 clones, with around 80% as singletons. Sequencing was carried out using peripheral blood. These receptors were obtained from a man aged 80 or over with acute or convalescent COVID-19.

CDR3 loop: CASSPRAMNTEAFF. The CDR3 nucleotides read TGCGCCAGCAGCCCCAGGGCGATGAACACTGAAGCTTTCTTT. The V and J genes are TRBV5-1 and TRBJ1-1; D perhaps matches TRBD1 (5 bases). In germline, CDR1 is SGHRS, CDR2 YFSETQ. The CDR3 runs 14 residues. V lost 4 bases to trimming and J lost 0 bases, with 10 bases between them.

J is TRBJ2-7 and V is TRBV5-1; 10 positions agree with TRBD2. The CDR3 spans 14 residues. The germline CDR1 and CDR2 sequences are SGHRS and YFSETQ. The V gene end was trimmed by 2 bases and the J gene end by 7 bases; junction bases not matched to a gene: 6. The CDR3 spells CASSLLAGNLEQYF. The CDR3 coding sequence is TGCGCCAGCAGCTTACTAGCGGGGAATCTTGAGCAGTACTTC.

The chain links TRBV6-5 to TRBJ1-2; no clear D gene. The CDR3 runs to 12 residues. V was pared by 6 bases and J by 2 bases, with 7 bases between. CDR1 and CDR2 (germline): MNHEY, SVGAGI. CDR3 loop: CASSPENYGYTF. CDR3 sequence (DNA): TGTGCCAGCAGCCCAGAAAACTATGGCTACACCTTC.

Notes on this clone: The sample carries other DNA sequences with the same CDR3. The chain couples TRBV28 to TRBJ1-5; the D is unclear. The CDR3 is made up of 14 amino acids. Looked up from germline, CDR1 is MDHEN and CDR2 is SYDVKM. The germline V and J ends were trimmed by 7 bases and 1 base, with 11 bases remaining between them. This chain's CDR3 is CASTPGWSNQPQHF. The CDR3 bases are TGTGCCAGCACCCCGGGGTGGAGCAATCAGCCCCAGCATTTT.

The rearrangement uses TRBV19 and TRBJ2-7; possible D gene TRBD1, 5 bases. CDR3 size: 12 residues. Deletions cut 4 bases from V and 5 bases from J, with 9 bases between. Germline CDR1 is LNHDA and CDR2 is SQIVND (reference sequence). The chain's CDR3 is CASSKGYHEQYF. In DNA form, the CDR3 reads TGTGCCAGTAGTAAGGGGTACCACGAGCAGTACTTC. The whole variable domain, filled in from reference TRBV19 and TRBJ2-7, reads DGGITQSPKYLFRKEGQNVTLSCEQNLNHDAMYWYRQDPGQGLRLIYYSQIVNDFQKGDIAEGYSVSREKKESFPLTVTSAQKNPTAFYLCASSKGYHEQYFGPGTRLTVT.

This chain connects TRBV28 to TRBJ2-1, with D unclear. Looked up from germline, CDR1 is MDHEN and CDR2 is SYDVKM. V lost 11 bases and J lost 8, with 19 bases in between. The CDR3 sequence is 13 residues long. This CDR3 reads CAFAKAPGHEQFF. The DNA for the CDR3 is TGTGCCTTTGCTAAGGCCCCTGGGCATGAGCAGTTCTTC.

This clone came up a few times. This chain connects TRBV2 to TRBJ1-1; perhaps TRBD1 as D (5 bases). Trimming left V 8 bases short and J 0 bases short, with 13 bases between. The CDR3 is 14 amino acids. CDR1 SNHLY and CDR2 FYNNEI come from the germline V gene. The CDR3, as DNA: TGTGCCAGCCTACTTGACAGACTGAACACTGAAGCTTTCTTT. This codes for CASLLDRLNTEAFF.

The chain has TRBV5-6 and TRBJ1-5, with 7 bases aligning to TRBD1. J gave up 8 bases and V 4 bases, and 9 bases lay outside the gene matches. Germline loops: CDR1 SGHDT, CDR2 YYEEEE. This CDR3 has 14 residues. The CDR3: CASSANRGREPQHF. CDR3 coding DNA: TGTGCCAGCAGCGCGAACAGGGGACGTGAGCCCCAGCATTTT.

The chain combines TRBV5-1 with TRBJ2-3; 8 nucleotides agree with TRBD1. The CDR3 contains 14 residues. Unmatched junction bases numbered 1, after V lost 3 bases and J lost 1 base. Germline-derived CDR1 and CDR2 are SGHRS and YFSETQ. The CDR3, as DNA: TGCGCCAGCAGCTCGACAGGGGGCACAGATACGCAGTATTTT. Its protein product is CASSSTGGTDTQYF.

The rearrangement uses TRBV19 and TRBJ1-5; the D gene is possibly TRBD1 (5 bases). This CDR3 contains 13 residues. V was clipped by 7 bases and J by 3 bases, with 10 bases between them. The germline V gene has CDR1 LNHDA and CDR2 SQIVND (reference sequence). In nucleotides, the CDR3 is TGTGCCAGTAATCGGGGGTTCAATCAGCCCCAGCATTTT. Residues: CASNRGFNQPQHF.

This clone was counted a few times. The rearrangement joins TRBV28 to TRBJ1-5; D is unresolved. The CDR3 covers 15 residues. Germline V lookup: CDR1 MDHEN, CDR2 SYDVKM. Trimming shortened V by 7 bases and J by 2 bases, and 15 bases separated the two germline ends. CDR3 in amino acids: CASISSSFRNQPQHF. The CDR3 DNA reads as TGTGCCAGCATCTCGTCGAGTTTCCGCAATCAGCCCCAGCATTTT.

As concerns this clone: Other DNA variants within this sample encode the same CDR3. The chain carries TRBV24-1 and TRBJ2-3; 13 positions agree with TRBD2. The CDR3 is 17 residues long. V was clipped by 3 bases and J by 3 bases; unmatched bases: 5. The germline gives CDR1 KGHDR, CDR2 SFDVKD. The CDR3 loop is CATSDTRLAGGTDTQYF. The CDR3 DNA reads TGTGCCACCAGTGATACCCGACTAGCGGGGGGAACAGATACGCAGTATTTT.

This chain links TRBV28 with TRBJ1-3; no definite D call. With 3 bases removed from V and 0 bases from J, the gap between germline ends came to 9 bases. The germline CDR1 and CDR2 sequences are MDHEN and SYDVKM. This CDR3 has 15 residues. CDR3: CASSFRPPSGNTIYF. The CDR3 DNA sequence: TGTGCCAGCAGTTTCAGGCCTCCCTCTGGAAACACCATATATTTT.

This clone was recorded once. The chain has TRBV5-4 and TRBJ2-3, with 15 positions matching TRBD2. Germline lookup yields CDR1 SGHNT and CDR2 YYREEE (reference sequence). Unmatched junction bases numbered 3, after V lost 3 bases and J lost 7 bases. The CDR3 extends over 15 amino acids. CDR3 bases: TGTGCCAGCAGCTCCGGGACTAGCGGGGGGAATACGCAGTATTTT. Residues: CASSSGTSGGNTQYF.

A few counts support this clone. V and J are TRBV5-4 and TRBJ1-2; the D is unclear. The CDR3 is 16 amino acids. V lost 0 bases and J lost 5, with 17 bases in between. Germline CDR1 and CDR2: SGHNT and YYREEE (reference sequence). Here the CDR3 reads CASSLGTNHRGYGYTF. The DNA of the CDR3 is TGTGCCAGCAGCTTGGGAACGAACCACCGAGGATATGGCTACACCTTC.

The rearrangement uses TRBV18 and TRBJ2-7; D remains unclear. The germline V and J ends were trimmed by 3 bases and 0 bases, with 6 bases remaining between them. CDR3 length equals 13 residues. The germline gives CDR1 KGHSH, CDR2 LQKENI. This CDR3 reads CASSPPVSYEQYF. The CDR3 coding sequence is TGTGCCAGCTCACCTCCGGTCTCCTACGAGCAGTACTTC.

This chain links TRBV4-3 with TRBJ2-3; 9 positions match TRBD2. The CDR3 has 16 amino acids. V dropped 8 bases and J dropped 5; count of bases not matched to a gene: 14. Germline CDR1 and CDR2: LGHNA and YSLEER. The CDR3, as DNA: TGCGCCAGCGGTTCCCCAGGGCGGGGGGGAGGAGATACGCAGTATTTT. Protein sequence: CASGSPGRGGGDTQYF.

The chain combines TRBV5-5 with TRBJ2-2; TRBD1 matches at 8 bases. This CDR3 is built from 16 residues. Germline lookup yields CDR1 SGHKS and CDR2 YYEKEE (reference sequence). The V and J ends lost 0 bases and 4 bases, in that order; junction bases with no gene match: 5. The CDR3 sequence: CASSLGQGAGTGELFF. CDR3 nucleotide sequence: TGTGCCAGCAGCTTGGGCCAGGGGGCTGGCACCGGGGAGCTGTTTTTT.

This clone has more than one count but fewer than ten. The chain couples TRBV18 to TRBJ2-5, with 10 bases aligning to TRBD1. Trimming at V came to 1 base and at J to 4 bases, leaving 3 bases not matched to a gene. The CDR3 is made up of 15 amino acids. Looked up from germline, CDR1 is KGHSH and CDR2 is LQKENI. CDR3 DNA: TGTGCCAGCTCACCACAAAGGACAGGGGGAGAGACCCAGTACTTC. This translates into CASSPQRTGGETQYF.

V gene TRBV11-2 combines with J gene TRBJ1-1; no reliable D call. Germline V gene data show CDR1 as SGHAT and CDR2 as FQNNGV. This CDR3 is 16 amino acids long. Trimming pared 1 base from V and 1 base from J, leaving 13 bases between. CDR3 coding DNA: TGTGCCAGCAGCTTAGGGGAGGTGTGGGGGAACACTGAAGCTTTCTTT. Translating gives CASSLGEVWGNTEAFF.

The chain recombines TRBV2 with TRBJ2-7; D gene unclear. The germline V gene has CDR1 SNHLY and CDR2 FYNNEI. This CDR3 is 11 amino acids long. The ends were cut back, 2 bases at V and 9 bases at J, with 8 bases in the middle. The DNA for the CDR3 is TGTGCCAGCAGTGAACGGTATGTGCAGTACTTC. Residues: CASSERYVQYF.